The 11 T cell receptor beta chains presented below share a single source sample, sequenced in a study of shared clonotypes between healthy human individuals. Measured with immunoSEQ multiplex PCR; TCRdb has only the in-frame clones, and not every one. Among 2 million to 2.5 million clones listed, about 95% were seen once. Cells designated naive CD8 were CD45RO-negative and were positively selected for CCR7, with terminally differentiated effector memory CD45RA+ cells excluded. Input material: naive CD8+ T cells sorted from blood. The source of these receptors is a young man in good health.

The genes are TRBV27 and TRBJ2-3; 9 bases agree with TRBD2. J gave up 0 bases and V 5 bases, and 9 bases lay outside the gene matches. The CDR3 has 17 residues. Germline assignment: CDR1 MNHEY and CDR2 SMNVEV (reference sequence). CDR3 coding DNA: TGTGCCAGCAGTCCCCCTCGGACTAGCGTCAGCACAGATACGCAGTATTTT. Its protein product is CASSPPRTSVSTDTQYF.

V is TRBV19 and J is TRBJ2-5; a weak D match, TRBD1 (6 bases). Germline CDR1 reads LNHDA; CDR2 reads SQIVND (reference sequence). This CDR3 is 16 amino acids long. Trimming took 3 bases from V and 4 from J, leaving 18 bases between them. The CDR3 region is CASSMKQGRPLETQYF. CDR3 in DNA: TGTGCCAGTAGTATGAAGCAGGGGCGACCACTAGAGACCCAGTACTTC.

The V call is TRBV27, the J call TRBJ2-1; 9 nucleotides line up with TRBD2. The trim removed 2 bases at V and 5 bases at J, leaving 4 bases unmatched. CDR3 size: 15 residues. Germline V CDR1 and CDR2: MNHEY, SMNVEV (reference sequence). As DNA, the CDR3 is TGTGCCAGCAGTTTACCGGGACTAGCTCACAATGAGCAGTTCTTC. It encodes CASSLPGLAHNEQFF.

The chain recombines TRBV5-4 with TRBJ1-1; 8 bases fit TRBD1. The J segment lost 3 bases and the V segment lost 7 bases, leaving 5 bases of the junction unmatched. The CDR3 covers 13 residues. Germline V gene lookup returns CDR1 SGHNT and CDR2 YYREEE (reference sequence). This CDR3 reads CASQDRADTEAFF. For the CDR3, the DNA is TGTGCCAGCCAGGACAGGGCCGACACTGAAGCTTTCTTT.

The chain recombines TRBV20-1 with TRBJ2-7; D is undetermined. Germline CDR1 and CDR2: DFQATT and SNEGSKA (reference sequence). Trimming took off 1 base at V and 4 bases at J, with 5 bases between the two ends. The CDR3 contains 11 residues. The DNA for the CDR3 is TGCAGTGCTAGAGCTATATACGAGCAGTACTTC. Its translation is CSARAIYEQYF.

The gene calls are TRBV7-2 and TRBJ2-3; D uncertain. Trimming took off 2 bases at V and 1 base at J, with 13 bases between the two ends. The CDR3 is 16 amino acids. Germline V gene lookup returns CDR1 SGHTA and CDR2 FQGNSA. For the CDR3, the DNA is TGTGCCAGCAGCTTATCTCGCAGGATCGGCACAGATACGCAGTATTTT. Translation gives CASSLSRRIGTDTQYF. The full variable domain, completed using reference TRBV7-2 and TRBJ2-3, is GAGVSQSPSNKVTEKGKDVELRCDPISGHTALYWYRQSLGQGLEFLIYFQGNSAPDKSGLPSDRFSAERTGGSVSTLTIQRTQQEDSAVYLCASSLSRRIGTDTQYFGPGTRLTVL.

The chain joins TRBV10-2 to TRBJ2-7, with D perhaps TRBD1 or TRBD2 (5 bases each). The CDR3 is 14 residues long. Germline V gene lookup returns CDR1 WSHSY and CDR2 SAAADI. Deletions cut 4 bases from V and 4 bases from J, with 14 bases between. The CDR3 is CASSVGDRSYEQYF. The CDR3 nucleotides read TGCGCCAGCAGTGTGGGGGACCGGTCTTACGAGCAGTACTTC.

This clone was recorded a few times. This specimen includes other DNA sequences encoding the same CDR3. The rearrangement joins TRBV29-1 to TRBJ1-1; D unresolved. Germline V lookup: CDR1 SQVTM, CDR2 ANQGSEA. Trimming stripped 3 bases from V and 1 base from J, with 6 bases between. CDR3 length: 12 amino acids. The CDR3 spells CSVEGANTEAFF. In DNA form, the CDR3 reads TGCAGCGTTGAGGGAGCGAACACTGAAGCTTTCTTT.

The chain links TRBV19 to TRBJ1-2, with unresolved D. CDR3 size: 14 residues. Germline CDR1 LNHDA, CDR2 SQIVND (reference sequence). Trimming took off 2 bases at V and 3 bases at J, with 10 bases between the two ends. The CDR3 DNA is TGTGCCAGTAGTATAATCGTGCAGGACTATGGCTACACCTTC. Translation gives CASSIIVQDYGYTF.

V gene TRBV15 combines with J gene TRBJ2-3; D is possibly TRBD2 (6 bases). The CDR3 covers 17 residues. Germline V lookup: CDR1 LNHNV, CDR2 YYDKDF (reference sequence). V was pared by 0 bases and J by 2 bases, with 15 bases between. CDR3 DNA sequence: TGTGCCACCAGCAGAGATTCGCCGGGGGACTTCACAGATACGCAGTATTTT. Translation: CATSRDSPGDFTDTQYF.

The chain couples TRBV5-1 to TRBJ1-1; D is perhaps TRBD1 (5 bases). The CDR3 extends over 15 amino acids. Looked up from germline, CDR1 is SGHRS and CDR2 is YFSETQ. Between the trimmed V and J ends, which lost 4 bases and 1 base, there was a span of 14 bases. The CDR3 is CASSPYGTPNTEAFF. CDR3 DNA sequence: TGCGCCAGCAGCCCCTACGGGACCCCGAACACTGAAGCTTTCTTT.